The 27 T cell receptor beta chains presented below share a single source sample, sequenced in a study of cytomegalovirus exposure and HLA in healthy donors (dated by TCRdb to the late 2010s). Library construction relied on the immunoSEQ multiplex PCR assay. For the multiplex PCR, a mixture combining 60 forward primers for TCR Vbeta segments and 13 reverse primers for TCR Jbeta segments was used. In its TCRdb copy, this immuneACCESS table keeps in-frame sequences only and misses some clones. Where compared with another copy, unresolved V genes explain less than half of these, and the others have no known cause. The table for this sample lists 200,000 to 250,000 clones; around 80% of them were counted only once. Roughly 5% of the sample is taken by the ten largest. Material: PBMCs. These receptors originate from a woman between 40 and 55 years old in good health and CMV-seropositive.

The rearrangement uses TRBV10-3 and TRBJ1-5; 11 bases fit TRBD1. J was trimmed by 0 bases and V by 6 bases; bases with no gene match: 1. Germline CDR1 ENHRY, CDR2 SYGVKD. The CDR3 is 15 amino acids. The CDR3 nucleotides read TGTGCCATCAGCGGACAGGGGGCTAGCAATCAGCCCCAGCATTTT. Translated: CAISGQGASNQPQHF.

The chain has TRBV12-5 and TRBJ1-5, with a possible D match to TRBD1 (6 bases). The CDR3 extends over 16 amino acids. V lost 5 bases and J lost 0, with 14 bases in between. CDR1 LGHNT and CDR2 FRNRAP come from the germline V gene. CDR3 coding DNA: TGTGCTAGTGGTACCCGACAGGACCATAGCAATCAGCCCCAGCATTTT. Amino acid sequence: CASGTRQDHSNQPQHF.

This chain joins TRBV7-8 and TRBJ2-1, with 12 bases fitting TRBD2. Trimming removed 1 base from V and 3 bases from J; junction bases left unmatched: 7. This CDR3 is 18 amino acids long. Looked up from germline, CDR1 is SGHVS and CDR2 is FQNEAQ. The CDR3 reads CASSLDRLAGELYNEQFF. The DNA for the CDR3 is TGTGCCAGCAGCTTAGATCGACTAGCGGGAGAACTCTACAATGAGCAGTTCTTC.

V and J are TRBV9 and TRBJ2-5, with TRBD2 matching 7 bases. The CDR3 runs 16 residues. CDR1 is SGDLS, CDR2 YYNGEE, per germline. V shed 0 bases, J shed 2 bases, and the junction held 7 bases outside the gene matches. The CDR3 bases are TGTGCCAGCAGCGTAGGGGTCAGGCGGGAGCAAGAGACCCAGTACTTC. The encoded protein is CASSVGVRREQETQYF.

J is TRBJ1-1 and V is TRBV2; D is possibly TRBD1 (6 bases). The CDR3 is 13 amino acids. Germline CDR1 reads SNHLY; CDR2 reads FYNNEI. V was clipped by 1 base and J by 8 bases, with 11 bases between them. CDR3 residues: CASSEEFQGEAFF. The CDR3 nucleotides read TGTGCCAGCAGTGAAGAATTTCAGGGGGAAGCTTTCTTT.

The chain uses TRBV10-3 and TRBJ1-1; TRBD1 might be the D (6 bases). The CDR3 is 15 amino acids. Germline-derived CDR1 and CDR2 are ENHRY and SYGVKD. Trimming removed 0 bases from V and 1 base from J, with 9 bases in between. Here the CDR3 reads CAISESQGTNTEAFF. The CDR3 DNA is TGTGCCATCAGTGAGTCCCAGGGGACGAACACTGAAGCTTTCTTT.

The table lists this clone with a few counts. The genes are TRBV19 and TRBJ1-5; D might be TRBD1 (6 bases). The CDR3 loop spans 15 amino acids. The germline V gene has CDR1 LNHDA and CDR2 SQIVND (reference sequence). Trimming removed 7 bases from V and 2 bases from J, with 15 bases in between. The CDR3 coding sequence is TGTGCCAGTACAGCGGGGGGGCGACGCAATCAGCCCCAGCATTTT. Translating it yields CASTAGGRRNQPQHF. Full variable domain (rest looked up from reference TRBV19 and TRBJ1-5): DGGITQSPKYLFRKEGQNVTLSCEQNLNHDAMYWYRQDPGQGLRLIYYSQIVNDFQKGDIAEGYSVSREKKESFPLTVTSAQKNPTAFYLCASTAGGRRNQPQHFGDGTRLSIL.

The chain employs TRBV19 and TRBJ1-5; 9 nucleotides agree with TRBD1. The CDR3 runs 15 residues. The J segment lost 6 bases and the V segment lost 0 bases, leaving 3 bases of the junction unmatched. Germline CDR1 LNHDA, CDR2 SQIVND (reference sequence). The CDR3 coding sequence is TGTGCCAGTAGTATAGATACAGGGGGCCTTCAGCCCCAGCATTTT. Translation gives CASSIDTGGLQPQHF. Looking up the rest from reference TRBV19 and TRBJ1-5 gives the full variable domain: DGGITQSPKYLFRKEGQNVTLSCEQNLNHDAMYWYRQDPGQGLRLIYYSQIVNDFQKGDIAEGYSVSREKKESFPLTVTSAQKNPTAFYLCASSIDTGGLQPQHFGDGTRLSIL.

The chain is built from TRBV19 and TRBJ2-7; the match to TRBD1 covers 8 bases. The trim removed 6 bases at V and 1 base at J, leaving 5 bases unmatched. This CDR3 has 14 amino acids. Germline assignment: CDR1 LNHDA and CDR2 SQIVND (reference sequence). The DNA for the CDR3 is TGTGCCAGTAGGCAGGGGGCATCGTCCTACGAGCAGTACTTC. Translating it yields CASRQGASSYEQYF.

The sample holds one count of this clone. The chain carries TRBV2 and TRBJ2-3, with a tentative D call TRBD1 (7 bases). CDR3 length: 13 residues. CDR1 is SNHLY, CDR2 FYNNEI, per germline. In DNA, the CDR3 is TGTGCGGGGACGGAGGGGGCCGGAGATACGCAGTATTTT. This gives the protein CAGTEGAGDTQYF. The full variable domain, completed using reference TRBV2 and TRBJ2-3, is EPEVTQTPSHQVTQMGQEVILRCVPISNHLYFYWYRQILGQKVEFLVSFYNNEISEKSEIFDDQFSVERPDGSNFTLKIRSTKLEDSAMYFCAGTEGAGDTQYFGPGTRLTVL.

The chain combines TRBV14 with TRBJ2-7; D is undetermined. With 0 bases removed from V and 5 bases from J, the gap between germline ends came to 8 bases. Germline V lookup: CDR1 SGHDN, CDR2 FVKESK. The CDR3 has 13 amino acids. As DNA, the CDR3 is TGTGCCAGCAGCCAAGAGAGGTGGGACGAGCAGTACTTC. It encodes CASSQERWDEQYF.

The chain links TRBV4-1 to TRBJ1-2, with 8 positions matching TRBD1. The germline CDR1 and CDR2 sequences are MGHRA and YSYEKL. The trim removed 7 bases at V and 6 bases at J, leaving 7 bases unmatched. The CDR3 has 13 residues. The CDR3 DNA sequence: TGCGCCAGCACCAAATTGACAGGGGATGGCTACACCTTC. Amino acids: CASTKLTGDGYTF.

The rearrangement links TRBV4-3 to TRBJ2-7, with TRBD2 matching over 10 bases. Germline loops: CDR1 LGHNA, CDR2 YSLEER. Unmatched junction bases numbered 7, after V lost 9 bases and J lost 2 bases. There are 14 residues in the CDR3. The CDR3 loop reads CASSSGRSTYEQYF. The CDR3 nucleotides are TGCGCCAGTAGTAGCGGGAGGTCCACCTACGAGCAGTACTTC.

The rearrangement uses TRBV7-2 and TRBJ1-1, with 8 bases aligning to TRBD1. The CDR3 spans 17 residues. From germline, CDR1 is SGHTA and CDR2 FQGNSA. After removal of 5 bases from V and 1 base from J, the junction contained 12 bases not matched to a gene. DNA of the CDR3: TGTGCCAGCAGCGCGCGGACAGGGACAATCAAGAACACTGAAGCTTTCTTT. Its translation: CASSARTGTIKNTEAFF. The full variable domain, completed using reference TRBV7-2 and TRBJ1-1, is GAGVSQSPSNKVTEKGKDVELRCDPISGHTALYWYRQSLGQGLEFLIYFQGNSAPDKSGLPSDRFSAERTGGSVSTLTIQRTQQEDSAVYLCASSARTGTIKNTEAFFGQGTRLTVV.

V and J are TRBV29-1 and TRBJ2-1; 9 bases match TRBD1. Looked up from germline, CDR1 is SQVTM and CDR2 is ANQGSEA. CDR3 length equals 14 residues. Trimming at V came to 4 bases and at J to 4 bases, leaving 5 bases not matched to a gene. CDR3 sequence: CSVVGDRAYNEQFF. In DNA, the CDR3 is TGCAGCGTTGTTGGGGACAGGGCTTACAATGAGCAGTTCTTC.

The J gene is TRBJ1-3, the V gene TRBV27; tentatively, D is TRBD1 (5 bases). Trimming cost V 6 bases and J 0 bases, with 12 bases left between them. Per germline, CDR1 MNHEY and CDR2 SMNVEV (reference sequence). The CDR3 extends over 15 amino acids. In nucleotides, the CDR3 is TGTGCCAGCAGCCAAGGGGCCCTCTCTGGAAACACCATATATTTT. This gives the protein CASSQGALSGNTIYF.

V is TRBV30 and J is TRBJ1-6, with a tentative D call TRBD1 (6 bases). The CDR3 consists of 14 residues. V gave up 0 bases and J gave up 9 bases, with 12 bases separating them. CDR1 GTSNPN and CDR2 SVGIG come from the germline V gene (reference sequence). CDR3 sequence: CAWSVRGGGSPLHF. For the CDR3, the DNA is TGTGCCTGGAGTGTAAGGGGGGGAGGTTCACCCCTCCACTTT.

The CDR3 region has the DNA TGCAGCGTTGAAACAGGGACAGATACGCAGTATTTT. Protein sequence: CSVETGTDTQYF. The gene calls are TRBV29-1 and TRBJ2-3, with D maybe TRBD1 (6 bases). The V and J ends lost 2 bases and 3 bases respectively, with 6 bases between them. CDR1 and CDR2 from the germline V gene are SQVTM and ANQGSEA. This CDR3 region has 12 residues.

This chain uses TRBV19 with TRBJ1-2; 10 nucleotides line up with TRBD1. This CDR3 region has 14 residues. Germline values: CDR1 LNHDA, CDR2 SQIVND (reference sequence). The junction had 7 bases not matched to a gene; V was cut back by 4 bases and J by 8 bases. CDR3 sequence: CASSTGQGSAGYTF. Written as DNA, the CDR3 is TGTGCCAGTAGTACGGGACAGGGGTCCGCAGGCTACACCTTC.

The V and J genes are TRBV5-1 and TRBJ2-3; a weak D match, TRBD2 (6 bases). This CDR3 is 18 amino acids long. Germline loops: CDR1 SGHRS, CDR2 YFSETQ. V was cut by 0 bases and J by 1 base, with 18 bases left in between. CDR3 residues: CASSLDRTLSGRTDTQYF. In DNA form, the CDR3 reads TGCGCCAGCAGCTTGGACCGAACCCTTAGCGGCCGCACAGATACGCAGTATTTT.

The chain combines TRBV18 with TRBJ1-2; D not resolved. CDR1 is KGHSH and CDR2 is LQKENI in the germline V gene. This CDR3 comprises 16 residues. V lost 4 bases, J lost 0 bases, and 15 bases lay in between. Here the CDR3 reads CASSQGLPVSNYGYTF. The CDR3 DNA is TGTGCCAGCTCACAAGGACTCCCCGTATCTAACTATGGCTACACCTTC.

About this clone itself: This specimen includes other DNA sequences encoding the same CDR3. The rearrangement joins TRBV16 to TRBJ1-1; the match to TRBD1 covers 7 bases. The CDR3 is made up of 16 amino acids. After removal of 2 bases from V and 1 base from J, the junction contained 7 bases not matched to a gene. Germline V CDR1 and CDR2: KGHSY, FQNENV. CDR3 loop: CASSQIETGKNTEAFF. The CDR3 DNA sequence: TGTGCCAGCAGCCAAATTGAGACAGGGAAGAACACTGAAGCTTTCTTT.

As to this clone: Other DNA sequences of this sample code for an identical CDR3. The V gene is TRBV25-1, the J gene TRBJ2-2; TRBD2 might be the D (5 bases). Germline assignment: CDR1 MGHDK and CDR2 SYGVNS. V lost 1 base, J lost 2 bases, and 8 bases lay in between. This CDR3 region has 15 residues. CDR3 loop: CASSELSGNTGELFF. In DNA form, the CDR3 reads TGTGCCAGCAGTGAATTAAGCGGCAACACCGGGGAGCTGTTTTTT.

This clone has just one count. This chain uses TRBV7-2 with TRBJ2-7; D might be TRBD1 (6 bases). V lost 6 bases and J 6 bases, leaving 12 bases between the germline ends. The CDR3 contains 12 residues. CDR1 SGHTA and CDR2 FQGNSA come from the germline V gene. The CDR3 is CASSFTGTEQYF. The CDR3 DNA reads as TGTGCCAGCAGTTTTACAGGGACCGAGCAGTACTTC.

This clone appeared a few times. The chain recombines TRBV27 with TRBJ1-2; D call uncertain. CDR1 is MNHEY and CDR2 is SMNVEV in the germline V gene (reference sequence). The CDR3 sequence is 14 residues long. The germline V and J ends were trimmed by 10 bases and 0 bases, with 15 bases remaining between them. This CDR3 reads CATLGRGANYGYTF. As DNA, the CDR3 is TGTGCCACTCTAGGGAGAGGAGCTAACTATGGCTACACCTTC.

The CDR3 sequence is CASSEALMAGGYEQYF. Here the CDR3 DNA reads TGTGCCAGCAGTGAAGCGCTGATGGCGGGGGGCTACGAGCAGTACTTC. This chain links TRBV2 with TRBJ2-7; 8 bases agree with TRBD2. CDR3 size: 16 residues. J lost 3 bases, V lost 0 bases, and 7 bases had no gene match. Germline lookup yields CDR1 SNHLY and CDR2 FYNNEI.

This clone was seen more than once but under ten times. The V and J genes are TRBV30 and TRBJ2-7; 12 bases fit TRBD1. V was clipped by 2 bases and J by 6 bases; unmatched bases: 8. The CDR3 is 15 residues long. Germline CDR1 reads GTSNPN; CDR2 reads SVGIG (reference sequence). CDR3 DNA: TGTGCCTGGAGTCCACGAGGGACAGGGGGCCTCGAGCAGTACTTC. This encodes CAWSPRGTGGLEQYF.